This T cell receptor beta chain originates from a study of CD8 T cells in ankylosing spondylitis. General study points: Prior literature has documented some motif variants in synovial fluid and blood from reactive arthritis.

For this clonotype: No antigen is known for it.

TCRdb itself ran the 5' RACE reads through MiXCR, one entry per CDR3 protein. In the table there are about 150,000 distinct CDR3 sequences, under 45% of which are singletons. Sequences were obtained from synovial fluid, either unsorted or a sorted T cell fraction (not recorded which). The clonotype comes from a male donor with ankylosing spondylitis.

The CDR3 reads CASSLDGTSGRTIAYF. CDR3 nucleotide sequence: TGTGCCAGCAGCTTAGACGGGACTAGCGGGAGGACTATAGCGTATTTT. The rearrangement uses TRBV7-3 and TRBJ2-3; 15 bases are shared with TRBD2. V was pared by 2 bases and J by 14 bases, with 11 bases of the junction left unmatched. The CDR3 consists of 16 residues. CDR1 and CDR2 (germline): SGHTA, FQGTGA.